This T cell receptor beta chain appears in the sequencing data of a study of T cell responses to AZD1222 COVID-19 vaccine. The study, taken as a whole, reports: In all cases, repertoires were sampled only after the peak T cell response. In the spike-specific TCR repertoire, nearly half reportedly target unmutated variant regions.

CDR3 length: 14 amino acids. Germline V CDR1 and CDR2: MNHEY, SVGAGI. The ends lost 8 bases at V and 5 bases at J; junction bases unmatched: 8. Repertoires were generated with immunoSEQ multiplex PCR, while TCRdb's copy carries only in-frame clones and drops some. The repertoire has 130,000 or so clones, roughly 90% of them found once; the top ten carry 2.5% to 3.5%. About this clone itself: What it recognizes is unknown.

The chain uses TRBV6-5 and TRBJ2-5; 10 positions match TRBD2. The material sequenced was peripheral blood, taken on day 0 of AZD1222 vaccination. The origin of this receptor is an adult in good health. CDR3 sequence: CASSQRGGTETQYF. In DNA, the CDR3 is TGTGCCAGCTCACAGCGGGGGGGCACGGAGACCCAGTACTTC.